These 8 T cell receptor beta chains share one sample of origin, sequenced in a study of T cell clones after liver transplantation. Assay used: immunoSEQ multiplex PCR; TCRdb lists only in-frame clones, some missing. The data show 70,000 to 80,000 clones, about 92% seen once. The material sequenced was CD4+ T cells from blood, taken before liver transplant. The receptors come from a human donor who received a liver transplant.

The chain carries TRBV5-1 and TRBJ2-2; TRBD2 matches at 13 bases. Germline V lookup: CDR1 SGHRS, CDR2 YFSETQ. Germline trimming cut 0 bases from V and 5 bases from J; bases unmatched to any gene: 7. The CDR3 covers 18 residues. The DNA of the CDR3 is TGCGCCAGCAGCTTGGCGGGACTAGCGGGAATAGGGACCGGGGAGCTGTTTTTT. It specifies CASSLAGLAGIGTGELFF.

The rearrangement uses TRBV11-2 and TRBJ2-7, with D unresolved. V was pared by 5 bases and J by 5 bases, with 13 bases between. The CDR3 is 13 residues long. CDR1 is SGHAT and CDR2 is FQNNGV in the germline V gene. DNA for the CDR3: TGTGCCAGCAGCCCCGGGTTGGGGAACGAGCAGTACTTC. This gives the protein CASSPGLGNEQYF.

The chain joins TRBV7-9 to TRBJ2-1; D not resolved. Looked up from germline, CDR1 is SEHNR and CDR2 is FQNEAQ (reference sequence). Trimming removed 5 bases at V and 9 bases at J, with 23 bases between. The CDR3 consists of 16 residues. The CDR3 coding sequence is TGTGCCAGCAGCGGGCGATTGTCTGCCCGGTCCCCTGAGCAGTTCTTC. Translation gives CASSGRLSARSPEQFF.

This chain uses TRBV29-1 with TRBJ2-1, with TRBD2 matching over 15 bases. Per the germline V gene, CDR1 is SQVTM and CDR2 is ANQGSEA. The CDR3 is 17 residues long. The V and J ends lost 7 bases and 0 bases, in that order; junction bases with no gene match: 7. The CDR3 nucleotides are TGCAGCGCCGAGGGACTAGCGGGAGGAATCTCCTACAATGAGCAGTTCTTC. Protein: CSAEGLAGGISYNEQFF.

This clone was counted only a few times. The chain couples TRBV30 to TRBJ1-1; no clear D. Germline V gene lookup returns CDR1 GTSNPN and CDR2 SVGIG (reference sequence). The V end lost 2 bases, the J end lost 1 base, and 5 bases lay between the germline ends. CDR3 length: 12 residues. The CDR3 coding sequence is TGTGCCTGGAGTAGGGCGAACACTGAAGCTTTCTTT. Protein product: CAWSRANTEAFF.

In its sample, this clone was seen once. V gene TRBV11-3 combines with J gene TRBJ2-7, with D maybe TRBD2 (6 bases). Germline values: CDR1 SGHNT, CDR2 YENEEA. V shed 8 bases and J shed 3 bases, with 8 bases lying between them. CDR3 length equals 11 residues. The CDR3 spells CASGLIYEQYF. In nucleotides, the CDR3 is TGTGCCAGCGGACTAATCTACGAGCAGTACTTC. Complete variable domain (other parts from reference TRBV11-3 and TRBJ2-7): EAGVVQSPRYKIIEKKQPVAFWCNPISGHNTLYWYLQNLGQGPELLIRYENEEAVDDSQLPKDRFSAERLKGVDSTLKIQPAELGDSAVYLCASGLIYEQYFGPGTRLTVT.

The rearrangement links TRBV29-1 to TRBJ1-1, with no clear D. The CDR3 runs to 13 residues. The germline V gene encodes CDR1 SQVTM and CDR2 ANQGSEA. The germline V and J ends were trimmed by 4 bases and 0 bases, with 9 bases remaining between them. CDR3: CSVAAGLNTEAFF. CDR3 DNA sequence: TGCAGCGTTGCGGCCGGATTGAACACTGAAGCTTTCTTT.

The count of this clone is one. The chain joins TRBV7-3 to TRBJ2-1, with 13 bases aligning to TRBD2. Germline assignment: CDR1 SGHTA and CDR2 FQGTGA. V was pared by 5 bases and J by 9 bases, with 7 bases of the junction left unmatched. This CDR3 has 15 residues. CDR3 DNA: TGTGCCAGCAGCCCGAGGACTAGCGGGAGAGGTGAGCAGTTCTTC. Translation: CASSPRTSGRGEQFF. Full variable domain (rest looked up from reference TRBV7-3 and TRBJ2-1): GAGVSQTPSNKVTEKGKYVELRCDPISGHTALYWYRQSLGQGPEFLIYFQGTGAADDSGLPNDRFFAVRPEGSVSTLKIQRTERGDSAVYLCASSPRTSGRGEQFFGPGTRLTVL.